Reported below is one T cell receptor (beta chain). No antigen is known for it. This record comes from a study of monozygotic twins with inflammatory bowel disease. Study conclusions and caveats: The co-twins with IBD showed lower TCRbeta diversity (inverse Simpson) than their healthy siblings. The study supported no single strong signal or clonotype linked to IBD. Especially where disease activity was present, IBD patients had fewer clonotypes in common with others than healthy twins did.

Germline V gene sequence: CDR1 DFQATT, CDR2 SNEGSKA (reference sequence). This CDR3 region has 17 residues. Template switching incorporated UMIs with a 6-nucleotide sample barcode. Reanalyzing the 5' RACE reads, TCRdb keeps one entry per CDR3 protein, without DNA. In total, the table holds 350,000 to 500,000 distinct CDR3 sequences. The V gene is TRBV20-1, the J gene TRBJ1-5; without DNA, the TCRdb call of TRBD1 cannot be checked. The sequence derives from a human donor with ulcerative colitis or Crohn's disease, or a healthy co-twin of an affected twin (not recorded which). The sample consisted of blood. CDR3 region: CSARAAGTPRLNQPQHF.